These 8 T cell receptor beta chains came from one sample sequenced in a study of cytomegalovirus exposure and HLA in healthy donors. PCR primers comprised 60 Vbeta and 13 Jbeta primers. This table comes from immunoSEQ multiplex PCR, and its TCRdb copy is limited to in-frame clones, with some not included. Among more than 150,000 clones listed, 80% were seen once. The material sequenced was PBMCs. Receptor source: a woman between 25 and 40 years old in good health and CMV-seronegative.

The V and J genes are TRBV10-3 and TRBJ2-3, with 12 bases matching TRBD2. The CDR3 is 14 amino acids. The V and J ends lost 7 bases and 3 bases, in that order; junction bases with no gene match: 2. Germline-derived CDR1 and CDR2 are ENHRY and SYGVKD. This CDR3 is CAITSGGATDTQYF. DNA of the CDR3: TGTGCCATCACTAGCGGGGGGGCGACAGATACGCAGTATTTT.

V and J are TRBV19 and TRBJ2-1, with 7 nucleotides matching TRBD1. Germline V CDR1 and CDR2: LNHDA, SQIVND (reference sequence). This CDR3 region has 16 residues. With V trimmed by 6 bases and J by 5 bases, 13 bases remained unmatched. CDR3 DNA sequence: TGTGCCAGTAGCCTCCCGACAGGGCGTGGAGACAATGAGCAGTTCTTC. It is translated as CASSLPTGRGDNEQFF.

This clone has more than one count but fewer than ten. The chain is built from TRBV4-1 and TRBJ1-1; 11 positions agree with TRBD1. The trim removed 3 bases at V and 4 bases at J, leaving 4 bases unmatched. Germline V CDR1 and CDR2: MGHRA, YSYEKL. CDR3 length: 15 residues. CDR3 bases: TGCGCCAGCAGCCACCGTGGACAGGGGGCCACTGAAGCTTTCTTT. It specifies CASSHRGQGATEAFF.

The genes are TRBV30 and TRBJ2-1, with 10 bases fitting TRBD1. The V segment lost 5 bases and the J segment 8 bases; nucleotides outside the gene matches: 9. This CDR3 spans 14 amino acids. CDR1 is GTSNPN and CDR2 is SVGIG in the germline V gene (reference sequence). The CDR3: CAWWGQGIYDEQFF. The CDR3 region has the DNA TGTGCCTGGTGGGGACAGGGGATTTACGATGAGCAGTTCTTC.

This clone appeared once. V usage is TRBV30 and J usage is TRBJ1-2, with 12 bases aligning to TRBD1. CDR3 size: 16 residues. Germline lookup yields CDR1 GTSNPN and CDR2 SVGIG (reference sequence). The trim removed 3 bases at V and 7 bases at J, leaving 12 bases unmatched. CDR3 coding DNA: TGTGCCTGGAGCCTCCCGCGGGACAGGGGGCTCTTTGGCTACACCTTC. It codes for CAWSLPRDRGLFGYTF. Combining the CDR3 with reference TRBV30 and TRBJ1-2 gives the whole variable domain SQTIHQWPATLVQPVGSPLSLECTVEGTSNPNLYWYRQAAGRGLQLLFYSVGIGQISSEVPQNLSASRPQDRQFILSSKKLLLSDSGFYLCAWSLPRDRGLFGYTFGSGTRLTVV.

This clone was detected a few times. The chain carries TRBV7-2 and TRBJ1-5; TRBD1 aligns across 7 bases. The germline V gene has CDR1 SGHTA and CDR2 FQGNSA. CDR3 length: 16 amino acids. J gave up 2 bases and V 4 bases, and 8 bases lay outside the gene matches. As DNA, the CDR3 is TGTGCCAGCAGCTCAATTGACAGGGTTGGCAATCAGCCCCAGCATTTT. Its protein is CASSSIDRVGNQPQHF.

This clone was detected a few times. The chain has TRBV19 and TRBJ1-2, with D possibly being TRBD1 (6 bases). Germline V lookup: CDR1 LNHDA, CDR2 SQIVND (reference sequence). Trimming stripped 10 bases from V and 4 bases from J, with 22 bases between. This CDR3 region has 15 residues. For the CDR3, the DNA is TGTGCCACCACCGGGGCGGTACAGGGTGGCTATGGCTACACCTTC. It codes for CATTGAVQGGYGYTF.

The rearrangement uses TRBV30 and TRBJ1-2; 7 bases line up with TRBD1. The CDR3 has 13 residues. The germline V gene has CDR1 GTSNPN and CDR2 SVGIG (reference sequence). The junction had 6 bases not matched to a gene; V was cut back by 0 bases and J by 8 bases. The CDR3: CAWSVQGGYGYTF. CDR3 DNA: TGTGCCTGGAGTGTTCAGGGGGGCTACGGCTACACCTTC.